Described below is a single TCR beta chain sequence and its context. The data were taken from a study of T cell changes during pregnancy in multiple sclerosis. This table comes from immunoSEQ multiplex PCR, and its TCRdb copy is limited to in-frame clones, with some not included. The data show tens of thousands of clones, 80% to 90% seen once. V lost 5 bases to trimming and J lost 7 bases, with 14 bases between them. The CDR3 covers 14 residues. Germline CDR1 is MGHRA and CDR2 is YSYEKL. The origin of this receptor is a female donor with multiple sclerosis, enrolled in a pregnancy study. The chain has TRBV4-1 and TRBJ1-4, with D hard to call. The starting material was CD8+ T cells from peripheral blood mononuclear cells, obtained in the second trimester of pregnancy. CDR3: CASSFGGVGEKLFF. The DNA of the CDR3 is TGCGCCAGCAGCTTTGGCGGGGTAGGTGAAAAACTGTTTTTT.